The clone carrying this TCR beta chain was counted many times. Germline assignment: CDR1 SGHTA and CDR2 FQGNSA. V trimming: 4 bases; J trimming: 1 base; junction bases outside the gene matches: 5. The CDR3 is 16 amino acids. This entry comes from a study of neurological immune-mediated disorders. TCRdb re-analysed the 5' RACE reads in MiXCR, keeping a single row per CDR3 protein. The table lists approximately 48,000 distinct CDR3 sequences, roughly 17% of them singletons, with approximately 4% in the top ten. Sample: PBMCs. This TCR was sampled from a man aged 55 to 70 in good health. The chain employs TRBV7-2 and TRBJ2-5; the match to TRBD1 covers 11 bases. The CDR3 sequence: CASSWTGGALQETQYF. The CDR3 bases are TGTGCCAGCAGCTGGACAGGGGGCGCCCTCCAAGAGACCCAGTACTTC.